This T cell receptor (beta chain) was found in a study of cytomegalovirus exposure and HLA in healthy donors (dated by TCRdb to 2017 to 2019). Background for the entire study: An earlier analysis of several hundred of the donors reported 276 Gb of sequence data and approximately 120 million unique TCR beta sequences obtained from about 180 million T cells. In an earlier analysis of about 590 of the donors, high-throughput TCR beta sequencing was used to judge whether each TCR beta V gene segment behaved as functional or pseudogenic. HLA typing included class I and class II loci at four-digit resolution. A later analysis re-analyzed previously published TCR beta repertoires from roughly 690 donors and added high-resolution HLA genotyping to study TCR occurrence patterns. Four to six DR-DQ haplotypes were handled as single units for association and clustering, since linkage in the cohort was strong. Every repertoire in the discovery cohort had been generated on one and the same sequencing platform. To predict cytomegalovirus infection status, the study brought together high-throughput TCR immunosequencing, statistical association of individual TCRs with disease status, and machine learning. In a later genetic analysis, genome-wide SNP genotypes for about 55% of the roughly 700 donors were used, and that subset was treated as a discovery cohort. Donor age, sex, ethnicity and CMV serostatus were compiled alongside the repertoire data. The number of typed donors differed by locus: roughly 620-640 for A, B, C, DRB1 and DQB1; some 500 for DQA1; 606 for DPA1; and around 470 for DPB1. The T cell repertoires of 666 subjects were profiled by immunosequencing and related to cytomegalovirus serostatus. On average, roughly 240,000 unique TCR beta nucleotide sequences were sequenced per donor among some 420 genotyped donors of the cohort, with roughly 18% of those sequences being non-productive. Rather than drawing on any new phenotypic data, the later analysis identified candidate immune exposures from TCR beta sequences and the way those sequences occurred across donors. In addition to the first cohort of 666 subjects, a separate validation cohort of over 90 different subjects was used. Approximately 330 gigabases of sequencing data and around 85 million unique TCR sequences made up an early release that covered 500 to 650 HLA-typed donors. The study aimed to test whether signatures of past pathogen exposure could be identified by cataloging public T cell receptors. Among the roughly 400 genotyped donors, about 83% belonged to the genetic ancestry cluster associated with self-reported Caucasian donors. Here is what the overall study found, with its caveats: The classifier was reported to diagnose cytomegalovirus status with high specificity and sensitivity in both the original cohort and the validation cohort. Broadly in line with IMGT annotations, most TCR beta V segments showed up in productive rearrangements about 87% or about 30% of the time in an earlier analysis of 587 of the donors. In a later analysis, HLA-associated TCR beta chains showed more clonal expansion and lower generation probabilities than non-associated chains that were equally common. Assigning TCR associations to individual alleles was difficult when HLA alleles, especially DR and DQ, strongly co-occurred. The study gave a list of 150 to 200 TCR beta chains associated with cytomegalovirus. The cohort was sequenced for TCR beta chains only, and without alpha or paired-chain data the features that could be detected were limited. Sequencing depth was assumed to be roughly uniform across donors in the presence/absence analyses, though that assumption may not hold. A group of highly shared sequence variants was considered likely to be a technical artifact of the sequencing pipeline. An association between a missense DCLRE1C variant and V-gene and J-gene trimming of TCR beta chains was found in a later genetic analysis and replicated in an independent cohort. Linkage disequilibrium might explain the correlated functional status among segregating V segments, but an unknown experimental factor could not be ruled out. HLA typing was unavailable for some donors at each locus, so association tests used only the typed subset. Because counts were too low, seventeen rarely observed V segments, including chromosome 9 orphons, were left out of the earlier analysis of some 640 of the donors. The only immune exposure information available for the cohort was CMV serostatus. According to a later analysis, most CMV-associated TCR beta chains appeared to be HLA-restricted, and the HLA associations seemed to be driven largely by CMV exposure. A later analysis found that TCR association rates varied across HLA loci, with DRB1 alleles showing the most associated TCRs and HLA-C alleles the fewest. Several of the top co-occurrence clusters appeared to be linked to parvovirus B19, influenza, CMV and Epstein-Barr virus, according to a later analysis. It was suggested by the authors that the approach could potentially be generalized to other disease states and immunological phenotypes. While some public TCRs were present in many individuals, most TCR sequences turned up only very rarely across donors. In a later analysis, over 15,000 TCR beta sequences were associated with specific HLA alleles at a false discovery rate of 0.05. In a later genetic analysis, fewer N-insertions in productive TCRs were reported among donors in an Asian-associated ancestry cluster than the approximately 710-donor mean. A further reported finding was that TCR beta sequences accurately predicted the HLA-A and HLA-B alleles for most subjects in the first cohort. Three of the identified cytomegalovirus-associated TCR beta chains were confirmed in vitro to be specific for cytomegalovirus antigens.

The receptor library was made with the immunoSEQ multiplex PCR assay. For the multiplex PCR, a mixture combining 60 forward primers for TCR Vbeta segments and 13 reverse primers for TCR Jbeta segments was used. The CDR3 region of rearranged TCR beta genes was amplified from genomic DNA by a multiplex PCR assay. The amplified TCR beta libraries were sequenced on the Illumina HiSeq System as 87-base-pair reads. For the original study's pipeline: A later analysis counted approximately 76 million unique TCR beta chains across the 690 or so repertoires, and around 12 million of these chains were shared by at least two donors. To remove PCR and sequencing errors, raw reads were error-corrected and collapsed into unique sequences using a nearest-neighbor algorithm that merged closely related sequences. To assign V, D and J gene segments, CDR3 sequences were aligned to IMGT reference sequences. Each retained sequence needed at least a six-nucleotide match to both a V gene segment and a J gene segment. A rearrangement was called productive if the CDR3 had no stop codons and remained in frame with V and J, and every other rearrangement was called non-productive. CDR3 was defined by IMGT convention, running from the second conserved V-encoded cysteine to the conserved J-encoded phenylalanine. In an earlier analysis of around 570 of the donors, sequences lacking an unambiguous match to a single V gene segment were excluded. An earlier analysis of 587 of the donors called V segments functional above 56.7% productive rearrangements and segregating when the between-donor standard deviation exceeded 5%. A statistical classification framework was built to diagnose cytomegalovirus status from the catalog of TCR beta chain sequences. In a later analysis, TCR nucleotide sequences were compared against IMGT/GENE-DB human TR gene sequences so that V and J genes could be assigned. In a later analysis, CDR3 sequences and most-parsimonious VDJ recombination scenarios were assigned using the TCRdist pipeline. In a later analysis, each TCR beta chain was defined by its CDR3 amino acid sequence together with its V-gene family, and reads without a unique V-gene family were excluded. In a later analysis, 500 to 700 highly shared, low-generation-probability nucleotide sequences were removed to address suspected cross-contamination and a sequencing artifact. In a later analysis, a clonal expansion index for each public chain was calculated from normalized within-repertoire ranks of inferred template counts. In a later analysis, generation probabilities were computed using a VDJ recombination model fitted to out-of-frame rearrangements, and the results were checked against IGoR. In a later analysis, TCR-TCR, TCR-HLA and TCR-CMV co-occurrence was scored with hypergeometric tests, and a repertoire-size bias correction was applied to TCR pairs. To estimate false discovery rates, a later analysis permuted the HLA or CMV assignments 20 times. In a later analysis, co-occurring TCRs were grouped with DBSCAN, and TCRdist sequence similarity was added when clustering was performed within HLA-allele-positive subsets. Repertoires with fewer than 30,000 or more than 120,000 public chains, plus five repertoires with anomalous nucleotide sharing, were excluded from co-occurrence clustering. In TCRdb, the immuneACCESS table is reduced to in-frame sequences with V and J assigned. These tables do not hold every clone; where another copy was compared, an unresolved V gene accounts for under half, and the others remain unexplained. V, J and clone size are those of that table, while D and trimming were read from the DNA. The sample records some 190,000 clones, 80% of which are singletons. The biggest ten clones account for about 1.3% of the sample.

The cohort consisted of hundreds of healthy bone marrow donors. At the time of sampling, all cohort members were nominally healthy, though unrecorded immune exposures were likely present. The donor tested CMV seropositive, placing the donor among the 250 to 350 seropositive members of the cohort. A peripheral blood sample was collected from each donor, and TCR beta sequencing was performed on peripheral blood mononuclear cells. Genomic DNA was extracted from the blood cell samples with the Qiagen DNeasy Blood Extraction Kit. This clone has just a few counts. Its antigen is currently not known. No much larger clonotype is one base removed from it; base qualities were not supplied. Sequenced sample: PBMCs. The receptor was isolated from a girl between 10 and 17 years old in good health and CMV-seropositive.

The CDR3 corresponds to CAISDRTGGRETQYF. The sequence in DNA is TGTGCCATCAGTGATAGGACAGGGGGCAGGGAGACCCAGTACTTC. The chain joins TRBV10-3 to TRBJ2-5; 11 central bases correspond to TRBD1. Looking up the germline V gene yields CDR1 ENHRY and CDR2 SYGVKD. Trimming leaves V shorter by 3 bases and J shorter by 5 bases, with the junction holding 5 bases beyond the gene matches. The CDR3, from cysteine to phenylalanine, totals 15 residues. CDR3 DNA is the only sequence kept; it has 45 bases, read in frame from the first base.